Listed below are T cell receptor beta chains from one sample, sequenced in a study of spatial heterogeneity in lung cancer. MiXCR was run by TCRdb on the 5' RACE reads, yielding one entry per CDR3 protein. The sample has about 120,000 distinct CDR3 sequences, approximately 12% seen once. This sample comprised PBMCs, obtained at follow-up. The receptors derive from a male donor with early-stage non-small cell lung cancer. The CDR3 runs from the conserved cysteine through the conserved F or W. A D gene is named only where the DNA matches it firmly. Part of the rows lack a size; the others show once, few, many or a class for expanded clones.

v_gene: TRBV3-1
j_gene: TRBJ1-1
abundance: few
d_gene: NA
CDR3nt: TGTGCCAGCAGCCCAAATACACAGCAGCCAACCGAACCCCATTCGCACGCTGAAGCTTTCTTT
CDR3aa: CASSPNTQQPTEPHSHAEAFF

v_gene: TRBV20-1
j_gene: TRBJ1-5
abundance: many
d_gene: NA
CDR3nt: TGCAGTGCTAAATGGCAGTTTGGTAATCAGCCCCAGCATTTT
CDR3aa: CSAKWQFGNQPQHF

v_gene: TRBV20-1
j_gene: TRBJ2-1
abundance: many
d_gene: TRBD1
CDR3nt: TGCAGTGCACCAGGGGAGACAGGGGGAATGAATGAGCAGTTCTTC
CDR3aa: CSAPGETGGMNEQFF

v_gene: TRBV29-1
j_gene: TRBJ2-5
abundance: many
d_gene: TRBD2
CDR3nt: TGCAGCGTTGAGAGCGGGGAAGAGACCCAGTACTTC
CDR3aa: CSVESGEETQYF

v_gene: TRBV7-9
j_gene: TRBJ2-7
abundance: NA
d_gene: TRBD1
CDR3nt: TGTGCCAGCAGCTTAGGGGACAGGGGAACCTACGAGCAGTACTTC
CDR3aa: CASSLGDRGTYEQYF

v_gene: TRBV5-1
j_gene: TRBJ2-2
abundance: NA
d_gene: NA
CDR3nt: TGCGCCAGCAGCTTCCTAGACACATCCACCGGGGAGCTGTTTTTT
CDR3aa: CASSFLDTSTGELFF

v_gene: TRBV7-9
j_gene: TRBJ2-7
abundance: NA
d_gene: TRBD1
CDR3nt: TGTGCCAGCAGCTTAGAGGGCAGGGGGACCTACGAGCAGTACTTC
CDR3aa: CASSLEGRGTYEQYF

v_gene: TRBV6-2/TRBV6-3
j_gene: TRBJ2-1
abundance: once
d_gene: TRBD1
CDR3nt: TGTGCCAGCAGTTACTCGACAGGGAGCTACAATGAGCAGTTCTTC
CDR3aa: CASSYSTGSYNEQFF

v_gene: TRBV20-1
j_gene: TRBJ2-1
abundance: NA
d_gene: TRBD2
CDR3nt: TGCAGTGCTAGACGTGGGGGGACTAGCAACAATGAGCAGTTCTTC
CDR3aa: CSARRGGTSNNEQFF

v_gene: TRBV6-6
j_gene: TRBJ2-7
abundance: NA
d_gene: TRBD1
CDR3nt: TGTGCCAGCAGTACCGCGGGACAGGGATCCTACGAGCAGTACTTC
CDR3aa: CASSTAGQGSYEQYF

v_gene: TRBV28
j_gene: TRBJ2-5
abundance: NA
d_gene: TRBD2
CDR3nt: TGTGCCAGCAGTTTATTTAGCGGGGGATACCAAGAGACCCAGTACTTC
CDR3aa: CASSLFSGGYQETQYF

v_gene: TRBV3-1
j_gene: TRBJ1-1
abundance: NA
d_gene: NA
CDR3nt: TGTGCCAGCAGCCAAATGGGTCTTACGGGCACTGAAGCTTTCTTT
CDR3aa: CASSQMGLTGTEAFF

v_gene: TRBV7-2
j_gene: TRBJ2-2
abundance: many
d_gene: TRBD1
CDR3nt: TGTGCCAGCAGGGGACAGGGGAACACCGGGGAGCTGTTTTTT
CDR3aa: CASRGQGNTGELFF

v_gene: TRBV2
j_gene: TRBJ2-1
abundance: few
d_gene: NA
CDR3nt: TGTGCCAGCAGTCTCCGGGACGAGCAGTTCTTC
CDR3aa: CASSLRDEQFF

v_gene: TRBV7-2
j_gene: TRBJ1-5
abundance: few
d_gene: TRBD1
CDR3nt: TGTGCCAGCAGCTCTGGACAGGGATATCAGCCCCAGCATTTT
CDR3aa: CASSSGQGYQPQHF

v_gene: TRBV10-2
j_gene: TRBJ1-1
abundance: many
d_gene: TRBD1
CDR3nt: TGCGCCAGCAGTGCAATGAAGGGGGCAAGAGCTTTCTTT
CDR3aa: CASSAMKGARAFF

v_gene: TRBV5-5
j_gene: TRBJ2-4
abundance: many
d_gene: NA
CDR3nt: TGTGCCAGCAGTCTGGGCAAAAACATTCAGTACTTC
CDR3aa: CASSLGKNIQYF

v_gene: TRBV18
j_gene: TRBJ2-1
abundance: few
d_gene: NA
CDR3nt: TGTGCCAGCTCACCAGAGTACAATGAGCAGTTCTTC
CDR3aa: CASSPEYNEQFF

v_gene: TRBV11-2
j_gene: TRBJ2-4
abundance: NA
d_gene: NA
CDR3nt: TGTGCCAGCAGCTTTGGCGGAAACATTCAGTACTTC
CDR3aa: CASSFGGNIQYF

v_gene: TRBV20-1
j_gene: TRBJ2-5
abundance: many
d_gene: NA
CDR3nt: TGCAGTGCTCCGTCGACAGGGCGGGGAGAGACCCAGTACTTC
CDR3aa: CSAPSTGRGETQYF

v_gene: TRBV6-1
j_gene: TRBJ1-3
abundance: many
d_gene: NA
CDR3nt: TGTGCCAGCAGTGAAGGCACCCCGAGCTCTGGAAACACCATATATTTT
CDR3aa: CASSEGTPSSGNTIYF

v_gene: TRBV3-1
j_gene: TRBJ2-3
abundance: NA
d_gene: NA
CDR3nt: TGTGCCAGCAGCCAAGTAGGGGATACGCAGTATTTT
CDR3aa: CASSQVGDTQYF

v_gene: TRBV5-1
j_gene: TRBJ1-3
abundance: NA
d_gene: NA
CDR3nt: TGCGCCAGCAGCTTGGTCGGGGTTGGAAACACCATATATTTT
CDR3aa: CASSLVGVGNTIYF

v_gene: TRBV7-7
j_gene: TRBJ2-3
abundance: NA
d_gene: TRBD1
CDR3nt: TGTGCTAGCAGCTTAAGGACAGGGCAAGGTACAGATACGCAGTATTTT
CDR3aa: CASSLRTGQGTDTQYF

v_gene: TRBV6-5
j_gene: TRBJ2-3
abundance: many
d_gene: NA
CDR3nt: TGTGCCAGCAGTTACGGTGGGGCCGGCACAGATACGCAGTATTTT
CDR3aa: CASSYGGAGTDTQYF

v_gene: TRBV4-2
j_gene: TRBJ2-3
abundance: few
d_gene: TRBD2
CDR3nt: TGTGCCAGCAGCCACCAGCGGGGGGTGTTGACTAGCACAGATACGCAGTATTTT
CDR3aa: CASSHQRGVLTSTDTQYF

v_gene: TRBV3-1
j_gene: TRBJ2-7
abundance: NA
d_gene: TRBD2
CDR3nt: TGTGCCAGCAGGGCTGCGGGGGGGCCCCACGAGCAGTACTTC
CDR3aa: CASRAAGGPHEQYF

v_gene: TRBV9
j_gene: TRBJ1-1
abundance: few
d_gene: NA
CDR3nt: TGTGCCAGCAGCGCAAAGGGGTCAAACACTGAAGCTTTCTTT
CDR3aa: CASSAKGSNTEAFF

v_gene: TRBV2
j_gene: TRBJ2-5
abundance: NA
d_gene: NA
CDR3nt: TGTGCCAGCAGTGCCGGCAGGGGTCAAGAGACCCAGTACTTC
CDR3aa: CASSAGRGQETQYF

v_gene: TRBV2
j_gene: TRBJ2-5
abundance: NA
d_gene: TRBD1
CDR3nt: TGTGCCAGCAGTGGGGACAGGGGTACCGAAGAGACCCAGTACTTC
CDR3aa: CASSGDRGTEETQYF

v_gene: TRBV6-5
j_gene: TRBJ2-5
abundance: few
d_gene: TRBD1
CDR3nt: TGTGCCAGCAGTTCTGGGGACAGGGTACTAGAGACCCAGTACTTC
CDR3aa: CASSSGDRVLETQYF

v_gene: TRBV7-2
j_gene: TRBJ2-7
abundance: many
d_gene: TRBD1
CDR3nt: TGTGCCAGCAGCTTAGAACTTTGGGGACAGGAGGACCGGGGCGAGCAGTACTTC
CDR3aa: CASSLELWGQEDRGEQYF

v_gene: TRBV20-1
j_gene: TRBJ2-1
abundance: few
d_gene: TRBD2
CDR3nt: TGCAGTCCGGGACTAGCGGGGAACAATGAGCAGTTCTTC
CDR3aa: CSPGLAGNNEQFF

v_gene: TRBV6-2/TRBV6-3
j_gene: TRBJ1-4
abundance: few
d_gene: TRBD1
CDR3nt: TGTGCCAGCAGTTACTTACCCGGACAGGTTGATGAAAAACTGTTTTTT
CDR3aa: CASSYLPGQVDEKLFF

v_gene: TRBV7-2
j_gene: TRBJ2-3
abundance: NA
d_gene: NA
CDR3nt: TGTGCCAGCAGCTCCCTGGGAAGTGCGGATACGCAGTATTTT
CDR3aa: CASSSLGSADTQYF

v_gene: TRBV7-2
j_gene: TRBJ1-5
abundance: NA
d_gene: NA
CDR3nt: TGTGCCAGCAGCTTAGATGGGCGCAGCAATCAGCCCCAGCATTTT
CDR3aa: CASSLDGRSNQPQHF

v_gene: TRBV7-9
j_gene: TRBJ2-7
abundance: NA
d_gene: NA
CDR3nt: TGTGCCAGCAGCTCTTCTCAGGGTCGAATAAAGGGGACCTACGAGCAGTACTTC
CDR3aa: CASSSSQGRIKGTYEQYF

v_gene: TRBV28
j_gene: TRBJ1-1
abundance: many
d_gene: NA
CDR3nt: TGTGCCAGCAGTTTATGGTCCAGGGGCGAAGCTTTCTTT
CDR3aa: CASSLWSRGEAFF

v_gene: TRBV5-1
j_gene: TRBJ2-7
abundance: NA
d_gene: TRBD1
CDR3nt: TGCGCCAGCAGCTTGGAAGGGACAGAAAGCTACGAGCAGTACTTC
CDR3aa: CASSLEGTESYEQYF

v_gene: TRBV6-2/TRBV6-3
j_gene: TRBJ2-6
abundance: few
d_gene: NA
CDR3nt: TGTGCCAGCAGTCTCCCCCCCAACGTCCTGACTTTC
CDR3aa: CASSLPPNVLTF

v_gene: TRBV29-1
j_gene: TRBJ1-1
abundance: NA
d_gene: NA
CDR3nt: TGCAGCACTTTTCGGGCAGGGGAGGTCACTGAAGCTTTCTTT
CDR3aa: CSTFRAGEVTEAFF

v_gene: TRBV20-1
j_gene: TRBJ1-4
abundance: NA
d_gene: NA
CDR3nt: TGCAGGGGGAATGAAAAACTGTTTTTT
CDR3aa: CRGNEKLFF

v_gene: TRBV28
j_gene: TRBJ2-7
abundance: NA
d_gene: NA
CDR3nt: TGTGCCAGCGAACCGGGGGCCGTCTACGAGCAGTACTTC
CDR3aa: CASEPGAVYEQYF